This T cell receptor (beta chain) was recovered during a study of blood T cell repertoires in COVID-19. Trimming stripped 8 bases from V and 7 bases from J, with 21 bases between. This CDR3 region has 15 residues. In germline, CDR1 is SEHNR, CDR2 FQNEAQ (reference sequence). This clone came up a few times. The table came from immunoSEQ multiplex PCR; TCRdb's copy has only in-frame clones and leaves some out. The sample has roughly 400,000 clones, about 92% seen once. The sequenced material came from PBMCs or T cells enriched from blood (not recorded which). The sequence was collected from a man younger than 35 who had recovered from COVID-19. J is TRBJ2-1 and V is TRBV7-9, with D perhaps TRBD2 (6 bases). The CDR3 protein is CASCSRVGSVNEQFF. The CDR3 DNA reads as TGTGCCAGCTGTTCCCGGGTCGGGAGTGTAAATGAGCAGTTCTTC.